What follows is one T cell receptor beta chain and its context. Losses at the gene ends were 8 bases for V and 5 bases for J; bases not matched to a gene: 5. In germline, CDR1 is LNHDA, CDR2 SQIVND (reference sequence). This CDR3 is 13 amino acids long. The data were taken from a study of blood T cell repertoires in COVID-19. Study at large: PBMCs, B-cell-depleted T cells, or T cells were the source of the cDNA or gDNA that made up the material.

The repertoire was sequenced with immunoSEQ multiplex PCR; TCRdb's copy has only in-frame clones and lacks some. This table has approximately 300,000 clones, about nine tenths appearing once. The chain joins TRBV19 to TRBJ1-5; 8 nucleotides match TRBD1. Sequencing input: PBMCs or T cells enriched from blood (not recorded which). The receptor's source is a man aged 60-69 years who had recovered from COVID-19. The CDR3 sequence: CASSGTGDQPQHF. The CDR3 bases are TGTGCCAGTTCCGGGACAGGAGATCAGCCCCAGCATTTT.